The subject of this entry is one T cell receptor beta chain. This sample stems from a study of response to subunit inactivated influenza vaccine. The CDR3 totals 15 residues. Germline V gene lookup returns CDR1 MNHEY and CDR2 SMNVEV (reference sequence). V lost 2 bases to trimming and J lost 9 bases; unmatched junction nucleotides: 10. TCRdb re-analysed the RT-PCR reads in MiXCR, keeping a single row per CDR3 protein. The repertoire consists of about 540,000 distinct CDR3 sequences, with approximately 24% occurring once and the leading ten covering approximately 3%. In addition, the sample was reused for a study of T cells expressing NK-cell markers. That paper adds: 5'RACE template switching with UMIs generated TCR beta cDNA. From sorted CD3+CD56+NKG2C+, CD3+CD56+NKG2C- and CD3+CD56-NKG2C+ T cells came the TCR beta repertoires. HCMV serostatus: seven of eight sequenced donors positive, one negative. Where several donors were concerned, these clonotypes also led the CD3+CD56-NKG2C+ fraction.

This sequence was found in a man aged 45 to 65 who received an inactivated influenza vaccine. This sample comprised CD4+ T cells sorted from PBMCs, obtained 12 days after vaccination. The rearrangement links TRBV27 to TRBJ2-7; 10 nucleotides line up with TRBD1. The CDR3 DNA sequence: TGTGCCAGCAGTTTAGGGACAGGGGCCTTTGGGGGGCAGTACTTC. The encoded protein is CASSLGTGAFGGQYF.